These 32 T cell receptor beta chains came from one sample sequenced in a study of cytomegalovirus exposure and HLA in healthy donors (dated by TCRdb to 2015 to 2018). Library preparation used the immunoSEQ multiplex PCR assay. The multiplex PCR relied on a mix of 60 forward primers for TCR Vbeta segments and 13 reverse primers for TCR Jbeta segments. In TCRdb, the immuneACCESS table is reduced to in-frame sequences with V and J assigned. These tables do not hold every clone; where another copy was compared, an unresolved V gene accounts for under half, and the others remain unexplained. The sample has under 200,000 clones on record, approximately 80% of them singletons. The top ten constitute about 2.4% of the sample. Sequenced: PBMCs. These receptor sequences come from a woman between 35 and 50 years old in good health and CMV-seropositive.

CDR3 DNA sequence: TGCAGCGTTGTTGGGACAGCCTATGGCTACACCTTC. It is translated as CSVVGTAYGYTF. This chain links TRBV29-1 with TRBJ1-2; 7 nucleotides match TRBD1. The CDR3 covers 12 residues. The V and J ends lost 4 bases and 4 bases, in that order; junction bases with no gene match: 3. Germline values: CDR1 SQVTM, CDR2 ANQGSEA.

The chain recombines TRBV5-1 with TRBJ2-4, with TRBD1 matching over 7 bases. The CDR3 runs to 16 residues. Germline V lookup: CDR1 SGHRS, CDR2 YFSETQ. The V gene end was trimmed by 4 bases and the J gene end by 6 bases; junction bases not matched to a gene: 13. CDR3 coding DNA: TGCGCCAGCAGCAAGGTTATAACAGGGGCGGGAAACATTCAGTACTTC. As protein: CASSKVITGAGNIQYF.

The V call is TRBV5-6, the J call TRBJ2-5, with a possible D match to TRBD1 (7 bases). CDR3 length: 14 residues. V lost 4 bases and J 5 bases, leaving 15 bases between the germline ends. From germline, CDR1 is SGHDT and CDR2 YYEEEE. DNA for the CDR3: TGTGCCAGCAGCGGCCTACAGGGGAGGGAGACCCAGTACTTC. It is translated as CASSGLQGRETQYF.

V is TRBV5-4 and J is TRBJ2-2; a weak D match, TRBD2 (6 bases). Trimming stripped 2 bases from V and 6 bases from J, with 11 bases between. The germline CDR1 and CDR2 sequences are SGHNT and YYREEE (reference sequence). The CDR3 spans 14 residues. The CDR3 DNA sequence: TGTGCCAGCAGCTTAGGAGGGGCTGCCGGGGAGCTGTTTTTT. This codes for CASSLGGAAGELFF.

V gene TRBV7-9 combines with J gene TRBJ2-1; 7 nucleotides line up with TRBD1. CDR3 length: 13 amino acids. J lost 8 bases, V lost 5 bases, and 6 bases had no gene match. Germline loops: CDR1 SEHNR, CDR2 FQNEAQ (reference sequence). CDR3 DNA sequence: TGTGCCAGCAGCCACCGACAGGGCCATGAGCAGTTCTTC. Encoded protein: CASSHRQGHEQFF.

The genes are TRBV2 and TRBJ1-2; 8 nucleotides align to TRBD1. V shed 4 bases, J shed 4 bases, and the junction held 17 bases outside the gene matches. Germline CDR1 and CDR2: SNHLY and FYNNEI. The CDR3 totals 18 residues. The CDR3 loop is CASSGDSLPGGSSYGYTF. DNA for the CDR3: TGTGCCAGCAGTGGAGACTCACTCCCAGGGGGCAGTAGCTATGGCTACACCTTC.

This clone was picked up one time. The chain carries TRBV7-2 and TRBJ2-7, with no clear D. Germline CDR1 and CDR2: SGHTA and FQGNSA. V gave up 4 bases and J gave up 4 bases, with 17 bases separating them. The CDR3 totals 15 residues. CDR3 DNA sequence: TGTGCCAGCAGCTCCGTCGTGGCAGGAACATACGAGCAGTACTTC. Translation: CASSSVVAGTYEQYF.

This clone showed up just once. The chain joins TRBV6-5 to TRBJ2-1, with D possibly matching TRBD1 (6 bases). From germline, CDR1 is MNHEY and CDR2 SVGAGI. The CDR3 is 15 residues long. V gave up 9 bases and J gave up 1 base, with 16 bases separating them. CDR3 sequence: CASRAQGGSYNEQFF. DNA of the CDR3: TGTGCCAGTAGAGCACAGGGTGGGTCCTACAATGAGCAGTTCTTC.

This chain's CDR3 is CASRRDYNQPQHF. The CDR3 bases are TGTGCCAGTAGGCGGGACTACAATCAGCCCCAGCATTTT. The gene calls are TRBV19 and TRBJ1-5, with TRBD1 as a possible D gene (5 bases). The CDR3 runs to 13 residues. The germline V gene has CDR1 LNHDA and CDR2 SQIVND (reference sequence). V lost 6 bases, J lost 3 bases, and 9 bases lay in between.

This clone was observed once. The rearrangement uses TRBV28 and TRBJ1-4, with D possibly matching TRBD1 (5 bases). The CDR3 has 16 residues. V gave up 6 bases and J gave up 1 base, with 15 bases separating them. CDR1 is MDHEN, CDR2 SYDVKM, per germline. The CDR3 nucleotides are TGTGCCAGCAGCGCTGCGGATAGGGGAACTAATGAAAAACTGTTTTTT. Protein product: CASSAADRGTNEKLFF.

This chain uses TRBV5-6 with TRBJ1-1; no definite D call. Germline CDR1 is SGHDT and CDR2 is YYEEEE. Deletions cut 0 bases from V and 4 bases from J, with 10 bases between. CDR3 length: 14 amino acids. This CDR3 is CASSLGQAPTEAFF. The DNA for the CDR3 is TGTGCCAGCAGCTTGGGGCAGGCGCCCACTGAAGCTTTCTTT.

The rearrangement uses TRBV29-1 and TRBJ2-7; D is ambiguous. V lost 6 bases and J lost 0, with 12 bases in between. The germline gives CDR1 SQVTM, CDR2 ANQGSEA. This CDR3 is 13 amino acids long. The CDR3 sequence: CSVVTASSYEQYF. The CDR3 coding sequence is TGCAGCGTAGTAACCGCTAGCTCCTACGAGCAGTACTTC.

J is TRBJ2-7 and V is TRBV2, with 11 bases lining up with TRBD2. J gave up 1 base and V 3 bases, and 5 bases lay outside the gene matches. Germline-derived CDR1 and CDR2 are SNHLY and FYNNEI. This CDR3 has 16 amino acids. For the CDR3, the DNA is TGTGCCAGCAGTGACCCGACTAGCGGGATGTCCTACGAGCAGTACTTC. It translates to CASSDPTSGMSYEQYF.

The rearrangement joins TRBV9 to TRBJ2-7; a possible D gene is TRBD1 (5 bases). In germline, CDR1 is SGDLS, CDR2 YYNGEE. V shed 0 bases and J shed 5 bases, with 12 bases lying between them. This CDR3 has 14 residues. The CDR3 here is CASSVDSRVNEQYF. The CDR3 DNA reads as TGTGCCAGCAGCGTAGATTCCAGGGTTAACGAGCAGTACTTC.

This clone appeared a single time. The chain has TRBV28 and TRBJ1-1; D ambiguous. CDR1 MDHEN and CDR2 SYDVKM come from the germline V gene. V lost 3 bases, J lost 0 bases, and 5 bases lay in between. The CDR3 runs 13 residues. This CDR3 is CASSFVLNTEAFF. CDR3 DNA sequence: TGTGCCAGCAGTTTCGTTCTGAACACTGAAGCTTTCTTT.

The chain employs TRBV7-2 and TRBJ2-7; D might be TRBD2 (6 bases). Germline V gene data show CDR1 as SGHTA and CDR2 as FQGNSA. The length of the CDR3 is 15 residues. With 0 bases removed from V and 6 bases from J, the gap between germline ends came to 15 bases. Here the CDR3 DNA reads TGTGCCAGCAGCTTAGCTTCTACGGGGGTGATCGAGCAGTACTTC. Residues: CASSLASTGVIEQYF.

This chain joins TRBV29-1 and TRBJ2-6, with TRBD1 matching 12 bases. The CDR3 is 16 residues long. The ends lost 5 bases at V and 4 bases at J; junction bases unmatched: 6. Germline V gene data show CDR1 as SQVTM and CDR2 as ANQGSEA. CDR3 sequence reads: CSVLGQGAQGANVLTF. DNA of the CDR3: TGCAGCGTTTTGGGACAGGGGGCGCAAGGGGCCAACGTCCTGACTTTC.

CDR3 nucleotides: TGTGCCAGTAAGGGGCCTCCGGCAAACGTCCTGACTTTC. The encoded protein is CASKGPPANVLTF. The chain combines TRBV19 with TRBJ2-6; a weak D match, TRBD1 (5 bases). The V gene's germline CDR1 is LNHDA and CDR2 SQIVND (reference sequence). The CDR3 length is 13 residues. V was shortened by 7 bases and J by 10 bases, with 14 bases between the two germline ends. Using reference TRBV19 and TRBJ2-6 for the parts outside the CDR3, the full variable domain is DGGITQSPKYLFRKEGQNVTLSCEQNLNHDAMYWYRQDPGQGLRLIYYSQIVNDFQKGDIAEGYSVSREKKESFPLTVTSAQKNPTAFYLCASKGPPANVLTFGAGSRLTVL.

This clone was recorded a few times. One junction end disagrees with the germline gene, perhaps due to a read error. V is TRBV5-4 and J is TRBJ1-2; the match to TRBD1 covers 10 bases. The CDR3 contains 14 residues. Germline V CDR1 and CDR2: SGHNT, YYREEE (reference sequence). In DNA form, the CDR3 reads TGTGCCAGCAGATTGGGACAGGGGTCCCGTGGCTACACCTTC. As protein: CASRLGQGSRGYTF.

The chain couples TRBV4-3 to TRBJ2-7, with 11 bases matching TRBD2. The V gene's germline CDR1 is LGHNA and CDR2 YSLEER. The J segment lost 2 bases and the V segment lost 0 bases, leaving 12 bases of the junction unmatched. The CDR3 runs 19 residues. The CDR3 DNA sequence: TGCGCCAGCAGCCAAGATAGGCTAGCGGGAGGCTCGTTCCCCTACGAGCAGTACTTC. This sequence encodes CASSQDRLAGGSFPYEQYF.

The chain uses TRBV19 and TRBJ1-3; TRBD1 matches 7 bases. The length of the CDR3 is 15 residues. The V and J ends lost 3 bases and 6 bases, in that order; junction bases with no gene match: 8. The germline V gene has CDR1 LNHDA and CDR2 SQIVND (reference sequence). CDR3 residues: CASSIRTGYENTIYF. The CDR3 nucleotides are TGTGCCAGTAGTATCCGGACAGGATACGAAAACACCATATATTTT.

V usage is TRBV6-6 and J usage is TRBJ2-1, with a possible D match to TRBD2 (5 bases). V shed 2 bases and J shed 12 bases, with 17 bases lying between them. The germline CDR1 and CDR2 sequences are MNHNY and SVGAGI (reference sequence). The CDR3 consists of 14 residues. Written as DNA, the CDR3 is TGTGCCAGCAGTTACCTTGACCCGACGGCGGGGCAGTTCTTC. Translation gives CASSYLDPTAGQFF.

The chain uses TRBV4-1 and TRBJ2-4, with TRBD1 matching over 7 bases. CDR1 and CDR2 from the germline V gene are MGHRA and YSYEKL. Trimming cost V 3 bases and J 8 bases; bases outside gene matches: 7. The CDR3 spans 14 residues. The CDR3 here is CASSQDNRGDIQYF. The CDR3 DNA follows: TGCGCCAGCAGCCAGGACAACAGGGGAGACATTCAGTACTTC.

The V and J genes are TRBV7-2 and TRBJ1-5; D perhaps matches TRBD1 (5 bases). V was cut by 5 bases and J by 2 bases, with 13 bases left in between. Germline lookup yields CDR1 SGHTA and CDR2 FQGNSA. The CDR3 totals 15 residues. The CDR3 sequence: CASSPGGGGNQPQHF. In DNA, the CDR3 is TGTGCCAGCAGCCCCGGGGGGGGAGGCAATCAGCCCCAGCATTTT.

The chain combines TRBV19 with TRBJ2-3, with D possibly TRBD2 on 5 matching bases. The V end lost 1 base, the J end lost 3 bases, and 8 bases lay between the germline ends. Looked up from germline, CDR1 is LNHDA and CDR2 is SQIVND (reference sequence). The CDR3 runs 14 residues. CDR3 sequence: CASSIGESTDTQYF. The CDR3 bases are TGTGCCAGTAGTATAGGGGAGTCGACAGATACGCAGTATTTT.

The CDR3: CASSPPNSGDTQYF. Here the CDR3 DNA reads TGTGCCAGCTCACCACCGAACAGTGGAGATACGCAGTATTTT. This chain joins TRBV18 and TRBJ2-3; D is unresolved. The CDR3 extends over 14 amino acids. The germline V gene encodes CDR1 KGHSH and CDR2 LQKENI. V shed 0 bases and J shed 5 bases, with 9 bases lying between them.

The rearrangement uses TRBV29-1 and TRBJ2-7, with 9 bases that match TRBD1. Unmatched junction bases numbered 5, after V lost 6 bases and J lost 5 bases. The length of the CDR3 is 12 residues. The V gene's germline CDR1 is SQVTM and CDR2 ANQGSEA. The CDR3 protein is CSVGQGMDEQYF. The CDR3 DNA sequence: TGCAGCGTCGGACAGGGGATGGACGAGCAGTACTTC.

Only a few counts were recorded for this clone. The chain has TRBV9 and TRBJ2-1, with 8 bases fitting TRBD2. V lost 4 bases and J lost 1; bases outside the gene matches: 4. Per germline, CDR1 SGDLS and CDR2 YYNGEE. This CDR3 region has 15 residues. The chain's CDR3 is CASSSRLASYNEQFF. The DNA of the CDR3 is TGTGCCAGCAGCTCAAGACTAGCGTCCTACAATGAGCAGTTCTTC.

The chain links TRBV19 to TRBJ1-3, with 8 bases identical to TRBD1. CDR1 and CDR2 from the germline V gene are LNHDA and SQIVND (reference sequence). The V gene end was trimmed by 7 bases and the J gene end by 7 bases; junction bases not matched to a gene: 9. CDR3 size: 14 residues. The CDR3 DNA sequence: TGTGCCAGTAAGAACCAGGGGGCCGGTAACACCATATATTTT. Protein sequence: CASKNQGAGNTIYF.

The chain links TRBV6-5 to TRBJ1-5, with a possible D match to TRBD1 (6 bases). The V end was cut by 2 bases, the J end by 3 bases, with 8 bases between. This CDR3 spans 14 amino acids. Germline V gene lookup returns CDR1 MNHEY and CDR2 SVGAGI. The CDR3 coding sequence is TGTGCCAGCAGTTACAGACAGGACAATCAGCCCCAGCATTTT. Its translation: CASSYRQDNQPQHF.

This chain uses TRBV2 with TRBJ2-1; TRBD1 matches at 7 bases. Trimming at V came to 5 bases and at J to 0 bases, leaving 4 bases not matched to a gene. Per the germline V gene, CDR1 is SNHLY and CDR2 is FYNNEI. This CDR3 region has 15 residues. The CDR3: CASSWDSSSYNEQFF. For the CDR3, the DNA is TGTGCCAGCAGTTGGGACAGCAGCTCCTACAATGAGCAGTTCTTC.

The J gene is TRBJ2-7, the V gene TRBV6-5; TRBD1 might be the D (5 bases). The V end lost 0 bases, the J end lost 1 base, and 10 bases lay between the germline ends. The CDR3 is 15 amino acids. Germline CDR1 and CDR2: MNHEY and SVGAGI. In DNA form, the CDR3 reads TGTGCCAGCAGTTACTCGAGACAGAAGTCCTACGAGCAGTACTTC. It encodes CASSYSRQKSYEQYF.